These 31 T cell receptor beta chains were all obtained from the same sample, sequenced in a study of blood T cell repertoires in COVID-19. Assay: immunoSEQ multiplex PCR; the TCRdb copy retains only in-frame clones and omits some. The profile covers around 300,000 clones, with roughly 87% appearing a single time and roughly 6.2% taken by the ten largest. Sequencing input: PBMCs or T cells enriched from blood (not recorded which). These TCRs come from a woman aged 40 to 50 who had recovered from COVID-19.

The rearrangement links TRBV6-5 to TRBJ2-5; TRBD1 is a possible D gene (6 bases). Trimming pared 7 bases from V and 4 bases from J, leaving 16 bases between. CDR3 size: 14 residues. Germline CDR1 reads MNHEY; CDR2 reads SVGAGI. CDR3 region: CASKTSGGVETQYF. CDR3 nucleotide sequence: TGTGCCAGCAAGACCAGTGGGGGCGTAGAGACCCAGTACTTC.

V usage is TRBV18 and J usage is TRBJ1-2, with D possibly being TRBD1 (5 bases). Germline V CDR1 and CDR2: KGHSH, LQKENI. The germline V and J ends were trimmed by 6 bases and 4 bases, with 21 bases remaining between them. CDR3 length: 16 residues. CDR3 DNA sequence: TGTGCCAGCTCCGCCTTGCCTACAGGTTCTGGCTATGGCTACACCTTC. Translation: CASSALPTGSGYGYTF.

This CDR3 is CASGLDGGYGYTF. The CDR3 DNA follows: TGTGCTAGTGGTTTGGACGGGGGCTATGGCTACACCTTC. The V call is TRBV12-5, the J call TRBJ1-2; possible D gene TRBD1, 5 bases. Germline CDR1 reads LGHNT; CDR2 reads FRNRAP. This CDR3 is built from 13 residues. The germline V and J ends were trimmed by 1 base and 4 bases, with 7 bases remaining between them.

The chain employs TRBV7-9 and TRBJ2-1, with D possibly matching TRBD2 (6 bases). Trimming shortened V by 5 bases and J by 0 bases, and 11 bases separated the two germline ends. The CDR3 sequence is 15 residues long. Germline V gene lookup returns CDR1 SEHNR and CDR2 FQNEAQ (reference sequence). CDR3 nucleotide sequence: TGTGCCAGCAGCCAGCGGGCGAGCTCCTACAATGAGCAGTTCTTC. It yields the protein CASSQRASSYNEQFF.

The table lists this clone with a count of one. The V gene is TRBV19, the J gene TRBJ2-7, with no clear D. V lost 4 bases, J lost 0 bases, and 10 bases lay in between. Germline V lookup: CDR1 LNHDA, CDR2 SQIVND (reference sequence). CDR3 length: 14 residues. The CDR3 DNA is TGTGCCAGTAGTACTACAAGGAGCTCCTACGAGCAGTACTTC. Translated: CASSTTRSSYEQYF.

The chain recombines TRBV28 with TRBJ1-4; D call uncertain. Per germline, CDR1 MDHEN and CDR2 SYDVKM. The CDR3 is made up of 15 amino acids. V was cut by 8 bases and J by 0 bases, with 13 bases left in between. CDR3 in DNA: TGTGCCAGCTTACCCCGGGGTGCAACTAATGAAAAACTGTTTTTT. Amino acids: CASLPRGATNEKLFF.

The genes are TRBV7-2 and TRBJ2-3, with D possibly being TRBD2 (7 bases). CDR3 length equals 15 residues. Trimming shortened V by 1 base and J by 6 bases, and 14 bases separated the two germline ends. CDR1 is SGHTA and CDR2 is FQGNSA in the germline V gene. CDR3 coding DNA: TGTGCCAGCAGCTTAGTGGGCAGGGGAGGGGATACGCAGTATTTT. This codes for CASSLVGRGGDTQYF. The whole variable domain, remainder taken from reference TRBV7-2 and TRBJ2-3, is GAGVSQSPSNKVTEKGKDVELRCDPISGHTALYWYRQSLGQGLEFLIYFQGNSAPDKSGLPSDRFSAERTGGSVSTLTIQRTQQEDSAVYLCASSLVGRGGDTQYFGPGTRLTVL.

This chain connects TRBV13 to TRBJ1-4; 7 bases align to TRBD1. The CDR3 is 14 amino acids. Germline loops: CDR1 PRHDT, CDR2 FYEKMQ (reference sequence). Trimming at V came to 5 bases and at J to 6 bases, leaving 6 bases not matched to a gene. The CDR3 spells CASSPGGKDEKLFF. In DNA form, the CDR3 reads TGTGCCAGCAGCCCAGGGGGTAAGGATGAAAAACTGTTTTTT.

The V gene is TRBV7-2, the J gene TRBJ1-6; D is uncertain. CDR1 SGHTA and CDR2 FQGNSA come from the germline V gene. Trimming removed 1 base at V and 6 bases at J, with 10 bases between. The length of the CDR3 is 15 residues. In nucleotides, the CDR3 is TGTGCCAGCAGCTTAGTGGGCCGACGTAATTCACCCCTCCACTTT. Its translation: CASSLVGRRNSPLHF.

The chain recombines TRBV20-1 with TRBJ1-1, with TRBD1 identical over 9 bases. V gave up 6 bases and J gave up 5 bases; unmatched junction bases: 7. The CDR3 sequence is 13 residues long. The V gene's germline CDR1 is DFQATT and CDR2 SNEGSKA (reference sequence). CDR3: CSASAQGATEAFF. The CDR3 bases are TGCAGTGCCAGTGCACAGGGGGCTACTGAAGCTTTCTTT.

The V gene is TRBV6-1, the J gene TRBJ1-5, with D unresolved. The germline CDR1 and CDR2 sequences are MNHNS and SASEGT. The CDR3 consists of 15 residues. V dropped 2 bases and J dropped 3 bases, with 11 bases sitting between them. Here the CDR3 DNA reads TGTGCCAGCAGTGAAATTGGGCAGCTCAATCAGCCCCAGCATTTT. Translated, it gives CASSEIGQLNQPQHF.

The rearrangement uses TRBV14 and TRBJ1-2; 7 bases are a match to TRBD1. V was pared by 4 bases and J by 4 bases, with 9 bases of the junction left unmatched. Germline CDR1 SGHDN, CDR2 FVKESK. This CDR3 contains 15 residues. The DNA for the CDR3 is TGTGCCAGCAGCCCGACAGGGCGGCGGGGCTATGGCTACACCTTC. Translation gives CASSPTGRRGYGYTF.

The V and J genes are TRBV9 and TRBJ2-1; 8 bases are a match to TRBD2. This CDR3 is built from 19 residues. The J segment lost 1 base and the V segment lost 0 bases, leaving 12 bases of the junction unmatched. Germline V gives CDR1 SGDLS, CDR2 YYNGEE. Here the CDR3 reads CASSVGSGEVVRSYNEQFF. The CDR3 DNA follows: TGTGCCAGCAGCGTAGGTAGCGGGGAGGTGGTAAGGTCCTACAATGAGCAGTTCTTC.

This clone was counted between two and nine times. The V call is TRBV5-1, the J call TRBJ1-2; TRBD1 might be the D (6 bases). Trimming removed 1 base from V and 5 bases from J, with 15 bases in between. Germline V gene sequence: CDR1 SGHRS, CDR2 YFSETQ. The CDR3 runs 15 residues. The CDR3 protein is CASSLSGQSFYGYTF. Written as DNA, the CDR3 is TGCGCCAGCAGCTTGAGCGGACAGAGTTTTTATGGCTACACCTTC.

V and J are TRBV7-9 and TRBJ1-1, with 7 bases identical to TRBD1. This CDR3 spans 15 amino acids. The J segment lost 1 base and the V segment lost 3 bases, leaving 5 bases of the junction unmatched. Germline lookup yields CDR1 SEHNR and CDR2 FQNEAQ (reference sequence). In nucleotides, the CDR3 is TGTGCCAGCAGCTTGGGTGACAGGGCGAACACTGAAGCTTTCTTT. Amino acids: CASSLGDRANTEAFF.

The rearrangement links TRBV5-6 to TRBJ1-5, with D unclear. This CDR3 region has 14 residues. Per germline, CDR1 SGHDT and CDR2 YYEEEE. Trimming shortened V by 1 base and J by 6 bases, and 11 bases separated the two germline ends. CDR3 sequence (DNA): TGTGCCAGCAGCTTGTTCGGGGTGGGTCAGCCCCAGCATTTT. It codes for CASSLFGVGQPQHF.

The chain carries TRBV7-6 and TRBJ2-5, with a tentative D call TRBD2 (5 bases). In germline, CDR1 is SGHVS, CDR2 FNYEAQ. V lost 0 bases, J lost 5 bases, and 10 bases lay in between. The CDR3 length is 14 residues. DNA of the CDR3: TGTGCCAGCAGCTTAGCGGGAGCTGGGGAGACCCAGTACTTC. It translates to CASSLAGAGETQYF.

This chain uses TRBV18 with TRBJ1-6; 10 nucleotides agree with TRBD1. The length of the CDR3 is 17 residues. CDR1 KGHSH and CDR2 LQKENI come from the germline V gene. Trimming took 1 base from V and 10 from J; bases not matched to a gene: 10. The CDR3 DNA reads as TGTGCCAGCTCACCACTCCCTGGGACAGGGGTTAAGTCACCCCTCCACTTT. It translates to CASSPLPGTGVKSPLHF.

This chain joins TRBV27 and TRBJ1-1; 8 positions agree with TRBD1. CDR1 MNHEY and CDR2 SMNVEV come from the germline V gene (reference sequence). The CDR3 totals 16 residues. V dropped 5 bases and J dropped 1; count of bases not matched to a gene: 9. CDR3: CASSVRTGTGNTEAFF. In DNA form, the CDR3 reads TGTGCCAGCAGTGTCCGGACCGGGACAGGGAACACTGAAGCTTTCTTT.

This chain joins TRBV6-2 or TRBV6-3 and TRBJ2-7; D ambiguous. The germline V gene encodes CDR1 MNHEY and CDR2 SVGEGT. The CDR3 runs to 15 residues. The germline V and J ends were trimmed by 0 bases and 0 bases, with 9 bases remaining between them. The CDR3 here is CASSYSTENSYEQYF. CDR3 nucleotides: TGTGCCAGCAGTTACTCAACAGAAAACTCCTACGAGCAGTACTTC.

The J gene is TRBJ2-1, the V gene TRBV27, with TRBD2 identical over 7 bases. Per germline, CDR1 MNHEY and CDR2 SMNVEV (reference sequence). Trimming at V came to 3 bases and at J to 5 bases, leaving 7 bases not matched to a gene. The CDR3 runs 15 residues. The CDR3 nucleotides read TGTGCCAGCAGTTTGTTTAGCGGGTGGGACAATGAGCAGTTCTTC. The encoded protein is CASSLFSGWDNEQFF.

In nucleotides, the CDR3 is TGCGCCAGCAGCCAGGGAGACCTCGGGACTCGGGAGCAGTTCTTC. Encoded protein: CASSQGDLGTREQFF. The V call is TRBV4-3, the J call TRBJ2-1; D might be TRBD2 (6 bases). Trimming removed 3 bases at V and 10 bases at J, with 19 bases between. Germline V CDR1 and CDR2: LGHNA, YSLEER. This CDR3 is built from 15 residues.

This chain links TRBV4-3 with TRBJ1-6; 8 nucleotides line up with TRBD1. Germline CDR1 and CDR2: LGHNA and YSLEER. The V gene end was trimmed by 1 base and the J gene end by 8 bases; junction bases not matched to a gene: 4. The CDR3 has 15 residues. CDR3 amino acids: CASSQGTGRDSPLHF. CDR3 DNA: TGCGCCAGCAGCCAAGGGACAGGGAGAGATTCACCCCTCCACTTT.

The chain uses TRBV15 and TRBJ2-1; 7 bases are a match to TRBD2. Trimming cost V 2 bases and J 6 bases; bases outside gene matches: 4. The CDR3 sequence is 14 residues long. Germline V lookup: CDR1 LNHNV, CDR2 YYDKDF (reference sequence). In DNA, the CDR3 is TGTGCCACCAGCAGAAAAACTAGCGTCAATGAGCAGTTCTTC. This sequence encodes CATSRKTSVNEQFF.

This chain connects TRBV4-3 to TRBJ2-7; 7 bases align to TRBD2. Germline V lookup: CDR1 LGHNA, CDR2 YSLEER. There are 17 residues in the CDR3. After removal of 0 bases from V and 0 bases from J, the junction contained 8 bases not matched to a gene. CDR3 protein: CASSQEPTSALSYEQYF. CDR3 nucleotide sequence: TGCGCCAGCAGCCAAGAACCAACTAGCGCCCTCTCCTACGAGCAGTACTTC.

In its sample, this clone was seen once. The gene calls are TRBV18 and TRBJ1-1; TRBD1 matches at 7 bases. The germline CDR1 and CDR2 sequences are KGHSH and LQKENI. There are 15 residues in the CDR3. The J segment lost 5 bases and the V segment lost 1 base, leaving 7 bases of the junction unmatched. CDR3 in DNA: TGTGCCAGCTCACCACTTGGGACAGATAAGACTGAAGCTTTCTTT. Protein: CASSPLGTDKTEAFF.

V and J are TRBV12-3 or TRBV12-4 and TRBJ2-3; 7 bases are shared with TRBD2. The V segment lost 6 bases and the J segment 7 bases; nucleotides outside the gene matches: 4. The CDR3 has 12 amino acids. CDR3 residues: CASSQREYTQYF. Written as DNA, the CDR3 is TGTGCCAGCAGCCAGCGGGAATATACGCAGTATTTT.

The chain uses TRBV24-1 and TRBJ2-2, with TRBD2 as a possible D gene (6 bases). Trimming removed 2 bases from V and 7 bases from J, with 13 bases in between. Germline CDR1 reads KGHDR; CDR2 reads SFDVKD. CDR3 length: 15 residues. The CDR3 bases are TGTGCCACCAGTGATTCGCGGGGATTGGACGGGGAGCTGTTTTTT. This gives the protein CATSDSRGLDGELFF.

The V and J genes are TRBV30 and TRBJ1-6; maybe TRBD1 (6 bases). The V and J ends lost 6 bases and 7 bases respectively, with 13 bases between them. Looked up from germline, CDR1 is GTSNPN and CDR2 is SVGIG (reference sequence). The CDR3 contains 13 residues. The CDR3 spells CACWTDSNSPLHF. In DNA form, the CDR3 reads TGTGCCTGTTGGACAGACTCAAATTCACCCCTCCACTTT.

The chain carries TRBV7-8 and TRBJ1-6; possibly TRBD1 for D (6 bases). The CDR3 loop spans 15 amino acids. Trimming took off 5 bases at V and 6 bases at J, with 14 bases between the two ends. Germline V gene lookup returns CDR1 SGHVS and CDR2 FQNEAQ. The CDR3, as DNA: TGTGCCAGCAGCGGTGACAGGTCGGGTAATTCACCCCTCCACTTT. Encoded protein: CASSGDRSGNSPLHF.

The V gene is TRBV12-1, the J gene TRBJ1-6; TRBD1 reflects the table's D call only, with no check against the DNA. TRBV12-1 is assigned pseudogene status. The CDR3 runs to 13 residues. The CDR3 DNA sequence: TGTGCCGGGCCACGGACAGTTAATTCACCCCTCCACTTT. Encoded protein: CAGPRTVNSPLHF.